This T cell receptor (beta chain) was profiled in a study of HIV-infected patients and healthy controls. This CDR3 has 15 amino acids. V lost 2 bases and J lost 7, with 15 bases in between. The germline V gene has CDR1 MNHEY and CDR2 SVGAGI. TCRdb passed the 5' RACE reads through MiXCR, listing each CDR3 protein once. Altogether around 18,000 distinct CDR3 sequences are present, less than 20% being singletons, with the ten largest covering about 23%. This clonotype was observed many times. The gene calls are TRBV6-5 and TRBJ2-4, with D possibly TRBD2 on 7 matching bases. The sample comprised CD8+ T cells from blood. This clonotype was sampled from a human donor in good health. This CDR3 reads CASSYRWGGENIQYF. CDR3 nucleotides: TGTGCCAGCAGTTACCGGTGGGGGGGCGAGAACATTCAGTACTTC.